The 28 T cell receptor beta chains below were found in one sample sequenced in a study of blood T cell repertoires in COVID-19. The assay was immunoSEQ multiplex PCR, and TCRdb's table has in-frame clones only and misses some. The sample holds approximately 390,000 clones; approximately 90% are singletons and the top ten take roughly a tenth. The specimen was PBMCs or T cells enriched from blood (not recorded which). Receptors were obtained from a woman in her forties or fifties who had recovered from COVID-19.

This clone was recorded only once. The chain has TRBV18 and TRBJ2-1; TRBD2 is a possible D gene (6 bases). V dropped 2 bases and J dropped 6 bases, with 14 bases sitting between them. The CDR3 has 15 amino acids. CDR1 KGHSH and CDR2 LQKENI come from the germline V gene. The CDR3 nucleotides are TGTGCCAGCTCACCAGCCGGGACTGGGTTCAATGAGCAGTTCTTC. Its translation is CASSPAGTGFNEQFF.

V usage is TRBV2 and J usage is TRBJ1-5; 11 bases are a match to TRBD1. The CDR3 is 14 amino acids. V was pared by 4 bases and J by 11 bases, with 7 bases of the junction left unmatched. In germline, CDR1 is SNHLY, CDR2 FYNNEI. Written as DNA, the CDR3 is TGTGCCAGCAGTGTGGGGACAGGGGGGTTGTCCCAGCATTTT. Protein product: CASSVGTGGLSQHF.

This chain links TRBV7-6 with TRBJ1-3; unclear D gene. CDR1 and CDR2 from the germline V gene are SGHVS and FNYEAQ. V lost 3 bases and J lost 4, with 10 bases in between. The CDR3 runs to 14 residues. The CDR3 sequence: CASSFSGVGNTIYF. In nucleotides, the CDR3 is TGTGCCAGCAGCTTTTCCGGGGTGGGAAACACCATATATTTT.

The chain joins TRBV7-8 to TRBJ2-1; no reliable D call. Trimming pared 1 base from V and 8 bases from J, leaving 12 bases between. The CDR3 length is 14 residues. The V gene's germline CDR1 is SGHVS and CDR2 FQNEAQ. CDR3 nucleotides: TGTGCCAGCAGCTTAGTAGGCGGCGTACATGAGCAGTTCTTC. It specifies CASSLVGGVHEQFF.

This chain uses TRBV7-8 with TRBJ2-2, with 9 bases aligning to TRBD2. The germline CDR1 and CDR2 sequences are SGHVS and FQNEAQ. The V gene end was trimmed by 0 bases and the J gene end by 1 base; junction bases not matched to a gene: 12. This CDR3 has 20 amino acids. The chain's CDR3 is CASSLARVVLAGKNTGELFF. The CDR3 DNA is TGTGCCAGCAGCTTAGCGCGTGTTGTCCTAGCGGGAAAGAACACCGGGGAGCTGTTTTTT.

The rearrangement links TRBV7-2 to TRBJ2-3, with TRBD2 identical over 8 bases. The CDR3 is made up of 15 amino acids. Germline lookup yields CDR1 SGHTA and CDR2 FQGNSA. V trimming: 8 bases; J trimming: 1 base; junction bases outside the gene matches: 8. Here the CDR3 DNA reads TGTGCCAGCGGGGTATCGACTAGCGGCACAGATACGCAGTATTTT. This encodes CASGVSTSGTDTQYF. The full variable domain, completed using reference TRBV7-2 and TRBJ2-3, is GAGVSQSPSNKVTEKGKDVELRCDPISGHTALYWYRQSLGQGLEFLIYFQGNSAPDKSGLPSDRFSAERTGGSVSTLTIQRTQQEDSAVYLCASGVSTSGTDTQYFGPGTRLTVL.

J is TRBJ1-3 and V is TRBV4-1; the D is unclear. With 0 bases removed from V and 0 bases from J, the gap between germline ends came to 6 bases. The CDR3 is 15 residues long. In germline, CDR1 is MGHRA, CDR2 YSYEKL. CDR3 protein: CASSQDPYSGNTIYF. The CDR3, as DNA: TGCGCCAGCAGCCAAGATCCCTACTCTGGAAACACCATATATTTT.

The V call is TRBV6-2 or TRBV6-3, the J call TRBJ2-3, with TRBD2 identical over 7 bases. The germline CDR1 and CDR2 sequences are MNHEY and SVGEGT. V gave up 2 bases and J gave up 7 bases; unmatched junction bases: 9. The CDR3 covers 15 residues. CDR3: CASSYPGVAGYTQYF. CDR3 in DNA: TGTGCCAGCAGTTACCCCGGAGTAGCGGGTTATACGCAGTATTTT.

A note on this clone: This sample also contains other DNA sequences that code for the same CDR3. The chain couples TRBV12-3 or TRBV12-4 to TRBJ1-5; 7 nucleotides match TRBD1. The junction had 6 bases not matched to a gene; V was cut back by 6 bases and J by 7 bases. CDR3 length: 13 residues. The CDR3 loop reads CASRGQGDQPQHF. CDR3 nucleotides: TGTGCCAGCAGGGGGCAGGGGGACCAGCCCCAGCATTTT.

The chain links TRBV12-2 to TRBJ1-1; the D segment call TRBD1 is taken from the table without a DNA check. TRBV12-2 is listed as a pseudogene. The CDR3 has 15 residues. The CDR3: CASRPPDRTNTEAFF. CDR3 nucleotides: TGTGCAAGTCGCCCGCCGGACAGGACTAACACTGAAGCTTTCTTT.

This clone was seen just once. This specimen includes other DNA sequences encoding the same CDR3. For the CDR3, the DNA is TGTGCCAGCAGTGAAGGGCCAGGATATGGCTACACCTTC. Protein product: CASSEGPGYGYTF. The chain combines TRBV2 with TRBJ1-2; D gene uncertain. Deletions cut 1 base from V and 5 bases from J, with 8 bases between. Germline CDR1 reads SNHLY; CDR2 reads FYNNEI. The CDR3 is 13 amino acids.

This chain links TRBV10-3 with TRBJ1-3, with D possibly matching TRBD1 (6 bases). Germline V gene sequence: CDR1 ENHRY, CDR2 SYGVKD. The CDR3 runs 15 residues. Between the trimmed V and J ends, which lost 10 bases and 4 bases, there was a span of 20 bases. CDR3 DNA sequence: TGTGCCACTTTGATACAGGGCCCTTCGGGAAACACCATATATTTT. Translated, it gives CATLIQGPSGNTIYF.

The chain has TRBV18 and TRBJ2-7, with D possibly matching TRBD1 (5 bases). The germline V gene encodes CDR1 KGHSH and CDR2 LQKENI. The CDR3 sequence is 13 residues long. V was clipped by 6 bases and J by 2 bases, with 11 bases between them. CDR3 in DNA: TGTGCCAGCTCGGGGCGAAACCCCTACGAGCAGTACTTC. Its translation is CASSGRNPYEQYF.

CDR3 in amino acids: CASSQSRVGEQFF. CDR3 DNA sequence: TGTGCCAGCAGCCAATCGAGGGTCGGTGAGCAGTTCTTC. V is TRBV3-1 (or the pseudogene TRBV3-2) and J is TRBJ2-1; possibly TRBD2 for D (5 bases). The CDR3 loop spans 13 amino acids. Trimming cost V 2 bases and J 9 bases, with 11 bases left between them. CDR1 LGHDT and CDR2 YNNKEL come from the germline V gene (reference sequence).

The chain recombines TRBV18 with TRBJ2-7; 9 bases are a match to TRBD1. CDR1 is KGHSH, CDR2 LQKENI, per germline. V dropped 0 bases and J dropped 7; count of bases not matched to a gene: 13. This CDR3 region has 17 residues. The CDR3 nucleotides are TGTGCCAGCTCACCACCCGGGACAGGGCCAGGCATTAGGGAGCAGTACTTC. Encoded protein: CASSPPGTGPGIREQYF.

The chain carries TRBV5-1 and TRBJ1-1; D possibly corresponds to TRBD1 (6 bases). Trimming shortened V by 0 bases and J by 7 bases, and 16 bases separated the two germline ends. This CDR3 spans 15 amino acids. Per the germline V gene, CDR1 is SGHRS and CDR2 is YFSETQ. CDR3 residues: CASSLGGPMSGEAFF. As DNA, the CDR3 is TGCGCCAGCAGCTTGGGGGGGCCGATGTCGGGTGAAGCTTTCTTT.

V gene TRBV7-9 combines with J gene TRBJ1-1; a possible D gene is TRBD1 (5 bases). Trimming cost V 3 bases and J 1 base, with 12 bases left between them. The CDR3 has 15 amino acids. Germline V CDR1 and CDR2: SEHNR, FQNEAQ (reference sequence). As DNA, the CDR3 is TGTGCCAGCAGCTTTCTCAGCGGGGCGAACACTGAAGCTTTCTTT. This encodes CASSFLSGANTEAFF.

This clone was recorded only once. The chain employs TRBV3-1 (or the pseudogene TRBV3-2) and TRBJ1-4, with TRBD1 identical over 7 bases. Germline loops: CDR1 LGHDT, CDR2 YNNKEL (reference sequence). After removal of 2 bases from V and 0 bases from J, the junction contained 6 bases not matched to a gene. The length of the CDR3 is 17 residues. The CDR3 reads CASSQNPTGPTNEKLFF. The CDR3 DNA reads as TGTGCCAGCAGCCAAAACCCGACAGGGCCAACTAATGAAAAACTGTTTTTT.

J is TRBJ2-2 and V is TRBV5-8, with a tentative D call TRBD2 (5 bases). The V gene lost 4 bases and the J gene lost 4 bases, with 11 bases spanning the gap. CDR3 size: 14 residues. Looked up from germline, CDR1 is SGHTS and CDR2 is YDEGEE. The DNA of the CDR3 is TGTGCCAGCAGCCTCGGCGCGGGCACCGGGGAGCTGTTTTTT. It translates to CASSLGAGTGELFF.

The V gene is TRBV7-6, the J gene TRBJ2-1; 15 bases are shared with TRBD2. V lost 5 bases and J lost 4; bases outside the gene matches: 9. This CDR3 comprises 18 residues. Germline CDR1 reads SGHVS; CDR2 reads FNYEAQ. CDR3 sequence: CASSRGLAGGRGYNEQFF. The CDR3 DNA is TGTGCCAGCAGCAGGGGACTAGCGGGGGGCCGAGGGTACAATGAGCAGTTCTTC.

This chain uses TRBV9 with TRBJ2-5, with 7 bases identical to TRBD2. Per germline, CDR1 SGDLS and CDR2 YYNGEE. The CDR3 extends over 14 amino acids. J lost 5 bases, V lost 0 bases, and 4 bases had no gene match. In DNA form, the CDR3 reads TGTGCCAGCAGCGTAGGAGTGGGAGGGGAGACCCAGTACTTC. Its translation: CASSVGVGGETQYF.

V gene TRBV10-3 combines with J gene TRBJ2-6; 10 nucleotides line up with TRBD1. The V gene's germline CDR1 is ENHRY and CDR2 SYGVKD. The CDR3 is 16 amino acids. V was pared by 5 bases and J by 0 bases, with 1 base of the junction left unmatched. The CDR3 nucleotides read TGTGCCATCAGTAGGGACAGGGGCTCTGGGGCCAACGTCCTGACTTTC. Residues: CAISRDRGSGANVLTF.

The chain combines TRBV28 with TRBJ1-3, with D possibly TRBD1 on 5 matching bases. The CDR3 covers 16 residues. V shed 8 bases and J shed 0 bases, with 17 bases lying between them. CDR1 MDHEN and CDR2 SYDVKM come from the germline V gene. The CDR3 loop is CASGLGGRNSGNTIYF. CDR3 nucleotides: TGTGCCAGCGGCTTGGGGGGGAGGAACTCTGGAAACACCATATATTTT.

V gene TRBV19 combines with J gene TRBJ1-1; TRBD1 matches 8 bases. The CDR3 covers 15 residues. V was pared by 7 bases and J by 0 bases, with 7 bases of the junction left unmatched. Germline V gives CDR1 LNHDA, CDR2 SQIVND (reference sequence). CDR3 sequence reads: CASTKIQGVNTEAFF. CDR3 coding DNA: TGTGCCAGTACGAAAATACAGGGGGTGAACACTGAAGCTTTCTTT. The entire variable domain, with the rest obtained from reference TRBV19 and TRBJ1-1, is as follows: DGGITQSPKYLFRKEGQNVTLSCEQNLNHDAMYWYRQDPGQGLRLIYYSQIVNDFQKGDIAEGYSVSREKKESFPLTVTSAQKNPTAFYLCASTKIQGVNTEAFFGQGTRLTVV.

The chain uses TRBV7-2 and TRBJ1-5; D remains unclear. Germline V gene data show CDR1 as SGHTA and CDR2 as FQGNSA. The CDR3 extends over 16 amino acids. V shed 1 base and J shed 2 bases, with 12 bases lying between them. CDR3 protein: CASSLVVGSGNQPQHF. The DNA for the CDR3 is TGTGCCAGCAGCTTAGTGGTGGGGAGCGGCAATCAGCCCCAGCATTTT.

The chain has TRBV27 and TRBJ2-7, with 7 bases aligning to TRBD1. Germline V gene sequence: CDR1 MNHEY, CDR2 SMNVEV (reference sequence). The CDR3 loop spans 15 amino acids. J lost 4 bases, V lost 3 bases, and 9 bases had no gene match. The chain's CDR3 is CASSFIGTADYEQYF. DNA for the CDR3: TGTGCCAGCAGTTTTATCGGGACAGCGGATTACGAGCAGTACTTC.

In this sample, this clone turned up a few times. This sequence joins TRBV19 and TRBJ1-1, with TRBD1 identical over 9 bases. CDR1 LNHDA and CDR2 SQIVND come from the germline V gene (reference sequence). V shed 3 bases and J 4 bases; nucleotides not matched to a gene: 12. The CDR3 is 17 amino acids. The CDR3 DNA sequence: TGTGCCAGTAGTATGGATCCGGGACAGGGAGGGTTCACTGAAGCTTTCTTT. Protein: CASSMDPGQGGFTEAFF.

The chain combines TRBV14 with TRBJ1-2, with D possibly matching TRBD1 (6 bases). Trimming shortened V by 6 bases and J by 0 bases, and 14 bases separated the two germline ends. The CDR3 consists of 15 residues. Germline V gene sequence: CDR1 SGHDN, CDR2 FVKESK. CDR3 coding DNA: TGTGCCAGCAGTCGCGCCGGGGGGCCTAACTATGGCTACACCTTC. Translated, it gives CASSRAGGPNYGYTF.